This T cell receptor (beta chain) was captured in a study of blood T cell repertoires in COVID-19. The wider study: Acute and convalescent COVID-19 specimens originated in the United States, Italy and Spain. T cells, B-cell-depleted T cells, or PBMCs provided the cDNA or gDNA that served as material.

Sequenced by immunoSEQ multiplex PCR; TCRdb stores in-frame clones only, minus some. The sample includes approximately 30,000 clones, 65% to 90% of them seen just once. This clone was seen a few times. The sequencing input was peripheral blood. The clonotype comes from a human donor in a cohort sampled during active COVID-19.

CDR3 sequence reads: CASSPLSQGPYEQYF. In DNA form, the CDR3 reads TGTGCCAGCAGCCCCCTGTCACAGGGTCCCTACGAGCAGTACTTC. The rearrangement links TRBV21-1 to TRBJ2-7; the tabulated D call, TRBD1, remains unverified against the DNA. TRBV21-1 is a pseudogene segment. This CDR3 is built from 15 residues.